This TCR beta chain came from a study of PD-L1 blockade in urothelial cancer. At the level of the study: Patients had undergone 0 to 3 prior chemotherapy regimens.

Spike-ins of synthetic TCR analog templates went into each PCR. Repertoires were generated with immunoSEQ multiplex PCR, while TCRdb's copy carries only in-frame clones and drops some. The repertoire consists of approximately 100,000 clones, with 90% to 95% occurring once and the leading ten covering 0.75% to 0.95%. Looked up from germline, CDR1 is MNHEY and CDR2 is SVGAGI. CDR3 length: 15 amino acids. With 10 bases removed from V and 6 bases from J, the gap between germline ends came to 25 bases. This clone was counted a single time. The sequenced sample was PBMCs, obtained around atezolizumab (anti-PD-L1) treatment. The sequence was collected from a woman aged 80 or older with urothelial cancer. J is TRBJ2-7 and V is TRBV6-5; D might be TRBD2 (7 bases). The CDR3 DNA reads as TGTGCCACCGGGGCCGATGGGGGGGCGCCCCGCGAGCAGTACTTC. Encoded protein: CATGADGGAPREQYF.